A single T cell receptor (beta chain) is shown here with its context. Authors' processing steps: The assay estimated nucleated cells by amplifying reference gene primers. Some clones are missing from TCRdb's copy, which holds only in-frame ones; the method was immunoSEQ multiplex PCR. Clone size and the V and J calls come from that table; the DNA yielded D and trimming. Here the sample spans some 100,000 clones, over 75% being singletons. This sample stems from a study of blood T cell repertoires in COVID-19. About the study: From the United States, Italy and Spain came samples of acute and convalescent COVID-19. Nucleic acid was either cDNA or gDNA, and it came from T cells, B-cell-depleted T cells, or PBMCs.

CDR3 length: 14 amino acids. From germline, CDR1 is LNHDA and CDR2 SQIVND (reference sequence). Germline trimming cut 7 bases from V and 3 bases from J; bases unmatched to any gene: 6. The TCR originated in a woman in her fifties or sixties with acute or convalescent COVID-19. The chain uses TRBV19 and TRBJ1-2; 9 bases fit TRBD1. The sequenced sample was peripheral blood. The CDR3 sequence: CASTGDRADYGYTF. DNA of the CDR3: TGTGCCAGTACCGGGGACAGGGCTGACTATGGCTACACCTTC.